The 18 T cell receptor beta chains below come from one sample, sequenced in a study of cytomegalovirus exposure and HLA in healthy donors. A multiplex PCR was run with 60 Vbeta primers and 13 Jbeta primers. Clones were sequenced by immunoSEQ multiplex PCR, and TCRdb holds only the in-frame ones, with some missing. The table includes roughly 100,000 clones, 77% detected once. Sequencing input: PBMCs. The receptors here all came from a female donor in good health and CMV-seronegative.

The chain combines TRBV5-1 with TRBJ2-1; 8 bases are a match to TRBD1. CDR1 SGHRS and CDR2 YFSETQ come from the germline V gene. Losses at the gene ends were 4 bases for V and 4 bases for J; bases not matched to a gene: 7. This CDR3 region has 15 residues. In nucleotides, the CDR3 is TGCGCCAGCAGCGTAGGGGGACAGGATTACAATGAGCAGTTCTTC. It translates to CASSVGGQDYNEQFF.

The chain recombines TRBV7-9 with TRBJ1-3; 9 bases are a match to TRBD1. The CDR3 has 14 amino acids. In germline, CDR1 is SEHNR, CDR2 FQNEAQ (reference sequence). V lost 6 bases and J lost 1; bases outside the gene matches: 1. CDR3 DNA sequence: TGTGCCAGCAGACAGGGGGCGTCTGGAAACACCATATATTTT. Translating it yields CASRQGASGNTIYF.

This rearrangement joins TRBV5-6 to TRBJ2-1; 8 bases line up with TRBD2. CDR1 is SGHDT and CDR2 is YYEEEE in the germline V gene. Unmatched junction bases numbered 2, after V lost 0 bases and J lost 0 bases. The CDR3 sequence is 16 residues long. CDR3 DNA sequence: TGTGCCAGCAGCTTGGCCCTAGCGGGCTCCTACAATGAGCAGTTCTTC. Translation: CASSLALAGSYNEQFF. The variable domain in full, completed from reference TRBV5-6 and TRBJ2-1, reads DAGVTQSPTHLIKTRGQQVTLRCSPKSGHDTVSWYQQALGQGPQFIFQYYEEEERQRGNFPDRFSGHQFPNYSSELNVNALLLGDSALYLCASSLALAGSYNEQFFGPGTRLTVL.

V and J are TRBV6-1 and TRBJ1-2; 8 bases match TRBD1. After removal of 6 bases from V and 6 bases from J, the junction contained 12 bases not matched to a gene. Germline assignment: CDR1 MNHNS and CDR2 SASEGT. The CDR3 length is 15 residues. DNA of the CDR3: TGTGCCAGCAGATTCGACAGGGGCCCTTCTGATGGCTACACCTTC. Translating it yields CASRFDRGPSDGYTF.

The chain recombines TRBV6-5 with TRBJ2-7, with TRBD2 as a possible D gene (5 bases). Trimming took off 5 bases at V and 2 bases at J, with 10 bases between the two ends. CDR3 length equals 13 residues. Germline CDR1 is MNHEY and CDR2 is SVGAGI. The CDR3 loop is CASSGREAYEQYF. The CDR3 DNA follows: TGTGCCAGCAGTGGCCGGGAAGCCTACGAGCAGTACTTC.

The chain employs TRBV18 and TRBJ1-1; the D is unclear. Per the germline V gene, CDR1 is KGHSH and CDR2 is LQKENI. This CDR3 spans 15 amino acids. V lost 3 bases and J lost 1, with 12 bases in between. CDR3 loop: CASSPGQVPNTEAFF. The CDR3 region has the DNA TGTGCCAGCTCACCGGGTCAGGTGCCGAACACTGAAGCTTTCTTT.

This rearrangement joins TRBV28 to TRBJ2-7; 8 bases align to TRBD1. The CDR3 is made up of 14 amino acids. CDR1 is MDHEN and CDR2 is SYDVKM in the germline V gene. After removal of 5 bases from V and 2 bases from J, the junction contained 5 bases not matched to a gene. The CDR3 DNA reads TGTGCCAGCAGTGGACCAGGGGGCCCCTACGAGCAGTACTTC. It specifies CASSGPGGPYEQYF.

V usage is TRBV27 and J usage is TRBJ2-2; 9 bases match TRBD2. V trimming: 0 bases; J trimming: 1 base; junction bases outside the gene matches: 3. The CDR3 covers 17 residues. From germline, CDR1 is MNHEY and CDR2 SMNVEV (reference sequence). The CDR3 nucleotides are TGTGCCAGCAGTTTATCCCTAGCGGGGCAGAACACCGGGGAGCTGTTTTTT. Its protein product is CASSLSLAGQNTGELFF.

This clone was recorded a few times. The chain recombines TRBV15 with TRBJ2-5; possibly TRBD1 for D (6 bases). The CDR3 contains 14 residues. Germline CDR1 LNHNV, CDR2 YYDKDF (reference sequence). Trimming pared 4 bases from V and 1 base from J, leaving 10 bases between. The CDR3 loop is CATSKGDPQETQYF. In nucleotides, the CDR3 is TGTGCCACCAGCAAGGGGGACCCCCAAGAGACCCAGTACTTC.

The chain recombines TRBV19 with TRBJ2-1, with 14 bases fitting TRBD2. CDR1 and CDR2 from the germline V gene are LNHDA and SQIVND (reference sequence). The CDR3 sequence is 19 residues long. J was trimmed by 2 bases and V by 2 bases; bases with no gene match: 8. CDR3: CASSIRGTSGGRPYNEQFF. Written as DNA, the CDR3 is TGTGCCAGTAGTATACGGGGGACTAGCGGGGGAAGACCCTACAATGAGCAGTTCTTC.

V usage is TRBV7-9 and J usage is TRBJ2-1, with 12 bases that match TRBD2. The V and J ends lost 7 bases and 0 bases, in that order; junction bases with no gene match: 10. Germline V lookup: CDR1 SEHNR, CDR2 FQNEAQ (reference sequence). The length of the CDR3 is 18 residues. The CDR3 here is CASMPIGLAGSSYNEQFF. The CDR3 DNA is TGTGCCAGCATGCCAATTGGACTAGCGGGGAGCTCCTACAATGAGCAGTTCTTC.

V and J are TRBV5-1 and TRBJ1-4; TRBD1 agrees at 7 bases. The CDR3 extends over 15 amino acids. Per the germline V gene, CDR1 is SGHRS and CDR2 is YFSETQ. V shed 4 bases, J shed 3 bases, and the junction held 6 bases outside the gene matches. CDR3 bases: TGCGCCAGCAGCCTGTCAGGGGGATCTAATGAAAAACTGTTTTTT. Encoded protein: CASSLSGGSNEKLFF.

The chain carries TRBV30 and TRBJ2-5; a weak D match, TRBD2 (6 bases). V shed 8 bases and J shed 1 base, with 14 bases lying between them. This CDR3 is built from 13 residues. Germline V CDR1 and CDR2: GTSNPN, SVGIG (reference sequence). CDR3: CAHLAETQETQYF. CDR3 bases: TGTGCCCACTTAGCGGAGACCCAAGAGACCCAGTACTTC.

This chain links TRBV4-1 with TRBJ2-7, with D unclear. This CDR3 has 16 amino acids. Germline values: CDR1 MGHRA, CDR2 YSYEKL. With 4 bases removed from V and 2 bases from J, the gap between germline ends came to 18 bases. CDR3 sequence reads: CASSLANLRGTYEQYF. As DNA, the CDR3 is TGCGCCAGCAGCCTTGCTAACCTAAGAGGAACCTACGAGCAGTACTTC.

The chain employs TRBV7-2 and TRBJ1-2; TRBD1 aligns across 12 bases. This CDR3 has 17 residues. V lost 6 bases, J lost 2 bases, and 10 bases stayed unmatched. Germline CDR1 SGHTA, CDR2 FQGNSA. The CDR3 region has the DNA TGTGCCAGCAGTCTACTTGGGACAGGGGGCGCCAACTATGGCTACACCTTC. This gives the protein CASSLLGTGGANYGYTF.

V is TRBV14 and J is TRBJ2-1; 9 bases match TRBD2. Germline lookup yields CDR1 SGHDN and CDR2 FVKESK. With V trimmed by 4 bases and J by 4 bases, 11 bases remained unmatched. This CDR3 is built from 17 residues. CDR3: CASSPWRRGGAYNEQFF. The CDR3, as DNA: TGTGCCAGCAGCCCCTGGCGCCGCGGGGGGGCGTACAATGAGCAGTTCTTC.

This clone occurred a few times. The chain has TRBV6-6 and TRBJ2-7, with D unresolved. The CDR3 extends over 15 amino acids. Trimming cost V 6 bases and J 0 bases, with 15 bases left between them. The germline V gene encodes CDR1 MNHNY and CDR2 SVGAGI (reference sequence). The CDR3 DNA sequence: TGTGCCAGCAGCAAACCCAGGATCCTCTCCTACGAGCAGTACTTC. This encodes CASSKPRILSYEQYF.

V usage is TRBV30 and J usage is TRBJ1-4; D is uncertain. The V and J ends lost 0 bases and 7 bases respectively, with 9 bases between them. The CDR3 consists of 13 residues. Germline V gives CDR1 GTSNPN, CDR2 SVGIG (reference sequence). CDR3 DNA: TGTGCCTGGAGTGTGGCTGGCCGTGAAAAACTGTTTTTT. Its protein product is CAWSVAGREKLFF.